The 32 T cell receptor beta chains listed next were all sequenced from one sample in a study of T cell repertoires in cytomegalovirus infection. These receptors lack a known antigen. TCRdb reanalysed the reads using MiXCR and keeps one entry per CDR3 protein. The sample includes about 920,000 distinct CDR3 sequences, roughly 31% of them seen just once. Sequenced material: cultured CD8+ T cells from PBMCs, taken from culture after CMV antigen stimulation. Every receptor here comes from a human donor in good health (CMV status not recorded). Some clones in this sample may be carry-over from other donors' samples.

This clonotype was counted only a few times. In DNA, the CDR3 is TGCAGTGCTAGGCCCGGACAGGGAAACTCTGGAAACACCATATATTTT. This codes for CSARPGQGNSGNTIYF. V and J are TRBV20-1 and TRBJ1-3; 8 bases agree with TRBD1. Trimming removed 3 bases from V and 0 bases from J; junction bases left unmatched: 7. The CDR3 loop spans 16 amino acids. In germline, CDR1 is DFQATT, CDR2 SNEGSKA (reference sequence).

J is TRBJ2-3 and V is TRBV2; tentatively, D is TRBD1 (6 bases). CDR1 and CDR2 (germline): SNHLY, FYNNEI. V gave up 8 bases and J gave up 1 base, with 13 bases separating them. The CDR3 is made up of 14 amino acids. For the CDR3, the DNA is TGTGCCAGCCCAACAGGGTCCGGCACAGATACGCAGTATTTT. This encodes CASPTGSGTDTQYF.

J is TRBJ2-1 and V is TRBV14, with 7 nucleotides matching TRBD1. After removal of 0 bases from V and 3 bases from J, the junction contained 8 bases not matched to a gene. Looked up from germline, CDR1 is SGHDN and CDR2 is FVKESK. The CDR3 is 17 residues long. The CDR3 nucleotides are TGTGCCAGCAGCCAAGACGCCCCGTGGGACAGCTACAATGAGCAGTTCTTC. Amino acids: CASSQDAPWDSYNEQFF.

The chain employs TRBV12-3 or TRBV12-4 and TRBJ2-1; D perhaps matches TRBD2 (6 bases). The CDR3 has 15 amino acids. With 5 bases removed from V and 4 bases from J, the gap between germline ends came to 15 bases. The CDR3 reads CASSPESGQYNEQFF. CDR3 in DNA: TGTGCCAGCAGTCCCGAGAGCGGGCAGTACAATGAGCAGTTCTTC.

This clonotype was detected a few times. The V call is TRBV6-1, the J call TRBJ2-3; 8 bases are a match to TRBD2. Germline V gene sequence: CDR1 MNHNS, CDR2 SASEGT. Trimming took 6 bases from V and 1 from J; bases not matched to a gene: 9. The CDR3 spans 16 residues. This CDR3 reads CASRISPGGGTDTQYF. The CDR3 bases are TGTGCCAGCAGAATTTCTCCGGGGGGGGGCACAGATACGCAGTATTTT.

This clonotype was seen a few times. V and J are TRBV6-5 and TRBJ1-1; no clear D. The germline CDR1 and CDR2 sequences are MNHEY and SVGAGI. The germline V and J ends were trimmed by 7 bases and 1 base, with 13 bases remaining between them. The CDR3 consists of 14 residues. The CDR3 protein is CASINSEPNTEAFF. CDR3 in DNA: TGTGCCAGCATTAACAGTGAGCCGAACACTGAAGCTTTCTTT.

This clonotype was found many times. The chain employs TRBV7-9 and TRBJ1-1; 8 bases are a match to TRBD1. The CDR3 loop spans 15 amino acids. Germline V gene lookup returns CDR1 SEHNR and CDR2 FQNEAQ (reference sequence). V was pared by 5 bases and J by 3 bases, with 8 bases of the junction left unmatched. The CDR3 DNA reads TGTGCCAGCAGCGGGGCCACAGGGGGGTACACTGAAGCTTTCTTT. It translates to CASSGATGGYTEAFF.

V usage is TRBV2 and J usage is TRBJ2-7; 7 bases fit TRBD1. The V segment lost 6 bases and the J segment 0 bases; nucleotides outside the gene matches: 8. The CDR3 totals 15 residues. CDR1 is SNHLY and CDR2 is FYNNEI in the germline V gene. Here the CDR3 reads CASSGEGASSYEQYF. In nucleotides, the CDR3 is TGTGCCAGCAGCGGAGAGGGGGCCAGCTCCTACGAGCAGTACTTC.

Comment on this clonotype: One end of the junction does not line up with germline, which may come from a read error. V is TRBV7-6 and J is TRBJ1-5; the match to TRBD1 covers 8 bases. The germline gives CDR1 SGHVS, CDR2 FNYEAQ. This CDR3 contains 14 residues. In DNA form, the CDR3 reads TGTGTCAGCAGCCGGACAGGGAGTGGTCAGCCCCAGCATTTT. This gives the protein CVSSRTGSGQPQHF.

DNA of the CDR3: TGTGCCAGCAGCTTAGCGGGGGGCGAAAACATTCAGTACTTC. Its protein product is CASSLAGGENIQYF. V is TRBV7-6 and J is TRBJ2-4, with D perhaps matching TRBD1 or TRBD2 (6 bases each). Germline V gene lookup returns CDR1 SGHVS and CDR2 FNYEAQ. This CDR3 contains 14 residues. Trimming took off 0 bases at V and 5 bases at J, with 8 bases between the two ends.

The CDR3 here is CASSEYLDYSNTEAFF. CDR3 nucleotides: TGTGCCAGCAGTGAATACCTGGACTACTCGAACACTGAAGCTTTCTTT. This chain uses TRBV6-1 with TRBJ1-1, with D unclear. The germline V gene encodes CDR1 MNHNS and CDR2 SASEGT. V dropped 2 bases and J dropped 1 base, with 14 bases sitting between them. This CDR3 region has 16 residues.

J is TRBJ1-1 and V is TRBV2, with D perhaps TRBD1 (5 bases). Looked up from germline, CDR1 is SNHLY and CDR2 is FYNNEI. V lost 7 bases and J lost 2, with 17 bases in between. The CDR3 runs to 15 residues. The CDR3 region has the DNA TGTGCCAGCAACGAGGGGTACAGACGTAACACTGAAGCTTTCTTT. This codes for CASNEGYRRNTEAFF.

This clonotype was observed a few times. V is TRBV2 and J is TRBJ2-1; 9 bases agree with TRBD1. Germline CDR1 and CDR2: SNHLY and FYNNEI. J lost 8 bases, V lost 4 bases, and 3 bases had no gene match. This CDR3 is built from 13 residues. CDR3 bases: TGTGCCAGCAGTGGACGGGACAGGGATGAGCAGTTCTTC. Residues: CASSGRDRDEQFF.

In nucleotides, the CDR3 is TGTGCCAGCTCGGCTGACAGGGGGCGTGGGGACTATGGCTACACCTTC. Translation gives CASSADRGRGDYGYTF. This sequence joins TRBV18 and TRBJ1-2; TRBD1 agrees at 10 bases. Trimming at V came to 6 bases and at J to 3 bases, leaving 10 bases not matched to a gene. CDR3 length: 16 residues. CDR1 is KGHSH, CDR2 LQKENI, per germline. Drawing the rest from reference TRBV18 and TRBJ1-2, the complete variable domain is NAGVMQNPRHLVRRRGQEARLRCSPMKGHSHVYWYRQLPEEGLKFMVYLQKENIIDESGMPKERFSAEFPKEGPSILRIQQVVRGDSAAYFCASSADRGRGDYGYTFGSGTRLTVV.

This clonotype was counted between two and nine times. J is TRBJ2-3 and V is TRBV19; 12 bases fit TRBD1. This CDR3 is 15 amino acids long. V lost 5 bases to trimming and J lost 4 bases; unmatched junction nucleotides: 4. The germline gives CDR1 LNHDA, CDR2 SQIVND (reference sequence). The chain's CDR3 is CASSARDRGPDTQYF. In DNA form, the CDR3 reads TGTGCCAGTAGTGCCCGGGACAGGGGGCCAGATACGCAGTATTTT.

Points on this clonotype: A much larger clone lies a single base off, so this may be a read error. The rearrangement uses TRBV28 and TRBJ1-2; tentatively, D is TRBD1 (5 bases). The CDR3 has 14 residues. Germline V CDR1 and CDR2: MDHEN, SYDVKM. Written as DNA, the CDR3 is TGTGTCAGCACCCCTGGGACGGCGAACTATGGCTACACCTTC. Protein sequence: CVSTPGTANYGYTF.

The chain uses TRBV20-1 and TRBJ1-2, with D maybe TRBD1 (6 bases). The V end was cut by 5 bases, the J end by 8 bases, with 24 bases between. Germline V gives CDR1 DFQATT, CDR2 SNEGSKA (reference sequence). The length of the CDR3 is 15 residues. The CDR3 loop is CSASTGTGKTGGYTF. In DNA form, the CDR3 reads TGCAGTGCTTCCACCGGTACAGGGAAAACCGGCGGCTACACCTTC.

The CDR3 here is CASSILGTRYSDEQFF. The CDR3 region has the DNA TGTGCCAGTAGTATTCTCGGGACCAGGTATTCCGATGAGCAGTTCTTC. This chain joins TRBV19 and TRBJ2-1; D may correspond to TRBD1 or TRBD2 (5 bases each). Germline V lookup: CDR1 LNHDA, CDR2 SQIVND (reference sequence). The CDR3 spans 16 residues. The V end lost 3 bases, the J end lost 8 bases, and 20 bases lay between the germline ends.

This clonotype was counted only a few times. The rearrangement joins TRBV5-4 to TRBJ1-1; D remains ambiguous. V was pared by 2 bases and J by 7 bases, with 9 bases between. The CDR3 sequence is 12 residues long. The germline CDR1 and CDR2 sequences are SGHNT and YYREEE (reference sequence). CDR3 region: CASSFPGLEAFF. The CDR3 DNA reads as TGTGCCAGCAGCTTCCCGGGCCTTGAAGCTTTCTTT.

As for this clonotype: The CDR3 does not end in the conserved phenylalanine or tryptophan, so this is likely a read error. The rearrangement links TRBV6-5 to TRBJ1-2, with a weak D call TRBD1 (6 bases). The germline V gene has CDR1 MNHEY and CDR2 SVGAGI. V was clipped by 0 bases and J by 4 bases, with 12 bases between them. There are 15 residues in the CDR3. In DNA form, the CDR3 reads TGTGCCAGCAGTTACTCGATCGACAGGAGCTATGGCTACACCTTA. It is translated as CASSYSIDRSYGYTL.

This clonotype was detected many times. The chain links TRBV7-8 to TRBJ2-1; D possibly corresponds to TRBD1 (5 bases). Trimming removed 3 bases from V and 9 bases from J, with 9 bases in between. Per the germline V gene, CDR1 is SGHVS and CDR2 is FQNEAQ. The CDR3 runs to 12 residues. The CDR3 DNA follows: TGTGCCAGCAGCTTTGGACACTCTGAGCAGTTCTTC. It is translated as CASSFGHSEQFF.

This clonotype was picked up a small number of times. The rearrangement links TRBV7-8 to TRBJ1-1; D uncertain. V was clipped by 0 bases and J by 4 bases, with 9 bases between them. CDR1 is SGHVS and CDR2 is FQNEAQ in the germline V gene. The CDR3 length is 14 residues. CDR3 in DNA: TGTGCCAGCAGCTTAGCAGGGTCCCCCACTGAAGCTTTCTTT. Translated: CASSLAGSPTEAFF.

This clonotype was recorded a few times. The rearrangement uses TRBV7-9 and TRBJ2-7; 7 bases agree with TRBD1. The CDR3 has 15 residues. The J segment lost 4 bases and the V segment lost 2 bases, leaving 8 bases of the junction unmatched. Germline V CDR1 and CDR2: SEHNR, FQNEAQ (reference sequence). This CDR3 is CASSLLGKDRYEQYF. CDR3 nucleotides: TGTGCCAGCAGCTTACTCGGCAAGGACAGGTACGAGCAGTACTTC.

This clonotype came up many times. Here the CDR3 DNA reads TGTGCCAGCAGGGAAGGTGGGGGCCGCCTCGGGGAGCTGTTTTTT. The encoded protein is CASREGGGRLGELFF. The chain is built from TRBV5-4 and TRBJ2-2, with a weak D call TRBD1 (6 bases). CDR1 and CDR2 from the germline V gene are SGHNT and YYREEE (reference sequence). The length of the CDR3 is 15 residues. The V end lost 5 bases, the J end lost 7 bases, and 18 bases lay between the germline ends.

The V and J genes are TRBV7-9 and TRBJ2-3; possibly TRBD2 for D (5 bases). There are 17 residues in the CDR3. Germline CDR1 is SEHNR and CDR2 is FQNEAQ (reference sequence). V was clipped by 5 bases and J by 1 base, with 19 bases between them. CDR3 sequence: CASSPLGLTRGTDTQYF. DNA for the CDR3: TGTGCCAGCAGCCCCCTCGGCTTAACGAGGGGCACAGATACGCAGTATTTT.

This chain connects TRBV27 to TRBJ1-1; TRBD1 might be the D (6 bases). The CDR3 contains 15 residues. Trimming removed 0 bases at V and 1 base at J, with 9 bases between. Germline V lookup: CDR1 MNHEY, CDR2 SMNVEV (reference sequence). This CDR3 is CASSLSQGSNTEAFF. The CDR3 DNA is TGTGCCAGCAGTTTATCACAGGGATCGAACACTGAAGCTTTCTTT.

This clonotype was recorded a few times. The V call is TRBV7-6, the J call TRBJ2-7; 8 nucleotides line up with TRBD1. CDR3 size: 16 residues. Germline assignment: CDR1 SGHVS and CDR2 FNYEAQ. The V gene end was trimmed by 0 bases and the J gene end by 3 bases; junction bases not matched to a gene: 7. The CDR3 loop is CASSLAPGQGLYEQYV. As DNA, the CDR3 is TGTGCCAGCAGCTTAGCGCCCGGACAGGGACTCTACGAGCAGTACGTC.

For the CDR3, the DNA is TGTGCCAGCGCTCCCGGGTTTCAGCCCCAGCATTTT. As protein: CASAPGFQPQHF. The V and J genes are TRBV6-8 and TRBJ1-5; D ambiguous. Germline assignment: CDR1 MNHGY and CDR2 SAAAGT. Trimming removed 8 bases at V and 6 bases at J, with 11 bases between. The length of the CDR3 is 12 residues.

This chain uses TRBV20-1 with TRBJ2-1; 11 bases line up with TRBD2. The CDR3 has 14 amino acids. Germline lookup yields CDR1 DFQATT and CDR2 SNEGSKA (reference sequence). V dropped 6 bases and J dropped 5; count of bases not matched to a gene: 6. CDR3 nucleotide sequence: TGCAGTGCCCAACTAGCGGGGGTGCACAATGAGCAGTTCTTC. Protein: CSAQLAGVHNEQFF.

The chain combines TRBV19 with TRBJ1-5; D is perhaps TRBD1 (5 bases). This CDR3 region has 13 residues. Germline lookup yields CDR1 LNHDA and CDR2 SQIVND (reference sequence). V lost 5 bases and J 7 bases, leaving 12 bases between the germline ends. The CDR3 DNA sequence: TGTGCCAGTAGTGCCAACCGGGACCAGCCCCAGCATTTT. Translation: CASSANRDQPQHF. The full variable domain, rest sourced from reference TRBV19 and TRBJ1-5, is DGGITQSPKYLFRKEGQNVTLSCEQNLNHDAMYWYRQDPGQGLRLIYYSQIVNDFQKGDIAEGYSVSREKKESFPLTVTSAQKNPTAFYLCASSANRDQPQHFGDGTRLSIL.

This clonotype was recorded a few times. The J gene is TRBJ2-2, the V gene TRBV6-5, with 8 nucleotides matching TRBD2. The CDR3 covers 15 residues. With V trimmed by 4 bases and J by 6 bases, 7 bases remained unmatched. CDR1 is MNHEY, CDR2 SVGAGI, per germline. DNA of the CDR3: TGTGCCAGCAGTTCCGATCCGGGGGGGGCCGGGGAGCTGTTTTTT. Protein product: CASSSDPGGAGELFF.

Here the CDR3 DNA reads TGTGCCAGCAGCTCCAGGGGAGTCCTCTATGGCTACACCTTC. This encodes CASSSRGVLYGYTF. The rearrangement joins TRBV11-2 to TRBJ1-2; possible D gene TRBD1, 6 bases. Trimming removed 4 bases from V and 4 bases from J, with 13 bases in between. CDR1 and CDR2 from the germline V gene are SGHAT and FQNNGV. This CDR3 contains 14 residues.